This entry lists 32 T cell receptor beta chains sequenced from one sample in a study of vaccination and CD4 T cells after COVID-19. Stated treatment: roughly 10-day PBMC culture with coronavirus spike peptide pools or control peptides (ViraFEST assay). Their target antigens are unknown. The Oncomine TCR Beta short-read assay was what sequenced the DNA obtained from cultured CD4+ T cells. TCRdb re-called the PCR reads with MiXCR, one entry per CDR3 protein. The sample includes more than 9,000 distinct CDR3 sequences, about 65% of them seen just once. Specimen: CD4+ T cells from blood, cultured in vitro. These receptors all come from a human donor who had recovered from COVID-19.

The chain is built from TRBV20-1 and TRBJ2-1, with 11 bases aligning to TRBD2. Germline CDR1 DFQATT, CDR2 SNEGSKA (reference sequence). Unmatched junction bases numbered 1, after V lost 1 base and J lost 5 bases. The CDR3 consists of 14 residues. For the CDR3, the DNA is TGCAGTGCTAGAGGGGGACTAGCGGACAATGAGCAGTTCTTC. This translates into CSARGGLADNEQFF.

V usage is TRBV15 and J usage is TRBJ2-3; tentatively, D is TRBD2 (6 bases). This CDR3 contains 16 residues. V lost 1 base and J 6 bases, leaving 17 bases between the germline ends. Germline loops: CDR1 LNHNV, CDR2 YYDKDF (reference sequence). The CDR3 region has the DNA TGTGCCACCAGCAGAGCGCGACTAGGTGGATACGATACGCAGTATTTT. Its protein product is CATSRARLGGYDTQYF.

The chain carries TRBV18 and TRBJ1-2, with D tentatively TRBD1 (5 bases). Germline CDR1 reads KGHSH; CDR2 reads LQKENI. V lost 3 bases and J 5 bases, leaving 13 bases between the germline ends. The CDR3 sequence is 14 residues long. CDR3 bases: TGTGCCAGCTCACCCTCCAGGGAGGGATATGGCTACACCTTC. It specifies CASSPSREGYGYTF.

This chain uses TRBV7-2 with TRBJ2-2, with D possibly being TRBD2 (5 bases). Germline V gene data show CDR1 as SGHTA and CDR2 as FQGNSA. V was trimmed by 4 bases and J by 8 bases, leaving 11 bases between them. The CDR3 is 13 residues long. The CDR3 sequence is CASSSSPGGELFF. In nucleotides, the CDR3 is TGTGCCAGCAGCTCTTCCCCGGGGGGGGAGCTGTTTTTT.

The chain recombines TRBV10-2 with TRBJ1-5; 9 bases align to TRBD1. CDR3 size: 13 residues. From germline, CDR1 is WSHSY and CDR2 SAAADI. V lost 6 bases and J lost 5; bases outside the gene matches: 2. As DNA, the CDR3 is TGCGCCAGCAGCCGACAGGGGGATCAGCCCCAGCATTTT. Encoded protein: CASSRQGDQPQHF.

This chain joins TRBV20-1 and TRBJ2-7; 7 bases are shared with TRBD1. Germline values: CDR1 DFQATT, CDR2 SNEGSKA (reference sequence). The CDR3 sequence is 13 residues long. V was clipped by 4 bases and J by 0 bases; unmatched bases: 3. The CDR3 DNA reads TGCAGTGCTATCCGGGACAGCTCCTACGAGCAGTACTTC. It specifies CSAIRDSSYEQYF.

The chain employs TRBV7-8 and TRBJ1-2; a weak D match, TRBD1 (5 bases). Germline V gene sequence: CDR1 SGHVS, CDR2 FQNEAQ. CDR3 length: 14 residues. Deletions cut 5 bases from V and 7 bases from J, with 17 bases between. Here the CDR3 DNA reads TGTGCCAGCAGCCAACTCCCGGGGGGACGTGGCTACACCTTC. This translates into CASSQLPGGRGYTF.

The gene calls are TRBV20-1 and TRBJ2-2, with 13 bases matching TRBD2. V shed 0 bases and J 6 bases; nucleotides not matched to a gene: 13. The CDR3 totals 19 residues. Germline lookup yields CDR1 DFQATT and CDR2 SNEGSKA (reference sequence). In DNA, the CDR3 is TGCAGTGCTAGAGATAATCGTGGACTAGCGGGAGAGAGGGCCGGGGAGCTGTTTTTT. It translates to CSARDNRGLAGERAGELFF.

Only a few counts were recorded for this clonotype. The chain joins TRBV20-1 to TRBJ2-2; TRBD2 matches at 13 bases. V was clipped by 1 base and J by 1 base; unmatched bases: 12. This CDR3 is 20 amino acids long. CDR1 is DFQATT and CDR2 is SNEGSKA in the germline V gene (reference sequence). The CDR3 reads CSARAILGTSGKKNTGELFF. CDR3 DNA sequence: TGCAGTGCTAGAGCCATACTCGGGACTAGCGGGAAAAAGAACACCGGGGAGCTGTTTTTT.

J is TRBJ2-3 and V is TRBV20-1, with D possibly matching TRBD2 (6 bases). Per germline, CDR1 DFQATT and CDR2 SNEGSKA (reference sequence). Between the trimmed V and J ends, which lost 7 bases and 2 bases, there was a span of 19 bases. This CDR3 contains 15 residues. CDR3 bases: TGCAGTGTAGACACAGCGGGCGATTACACAGATACGCAGTATTTT. Protein sequence: CSVDTAGDYTDTQYF.

This clonotype turned up a few times. J is TRBJ2-5 and V is TRBV7-3; TRBD1 might be the D (6 bases). Germline-derived CDR1 and CDR2 are SGHTA and FQGTGA. The V and J ends lost 8 bases and 6 bases respectively, with 22 bases between them. This CDR3 is 15 amino acids long. The CDR3 DNA reads as TGTGCCAGCTTGCCGACCGAGACAGGAGTAAAGACCCAGTACTTC. This gives the protein CASLPTETGVKTQYF.

In regard to this clonotype: The junction differs from germline at one of its ends, possibly a read error. This chain connects TRBV2 to TRBJ1-5; D is unclear. CDR1 and CDR2 (germline): SNHLY, FYNNEI. CDR3 length: 13 residues. CDR3 DNA sequence: TGTGCCACCAGTCCTGGGGTTAGACAGCCCCAGCATTTT. This codes for CATSPGVRQPQHF.

This clonotype showed up just a few times. This chain links TRBV27 with TRBJ2-3; TRBD1 matches at 9 bases. The J segment lost 2 bases and the V segment lost 8 bases, leaving 8 bases of the junction unmatched. Germline lookup yields CDR1 MNHEY and CDR2 SMNVEV (reference sequence). CDR3 length: 15 amino acids. The CDR3: CASGRQGGHTDTQYF. Written as DNA, the CDR3 is TGTGCCAGCGGAAGACAGGGGGGTCACACAGATACGCAGTATTTT.

The V gene is TRBV20-1, the J gene TRBJ1-6, with D possibly matching TRBD1 (6 bases). V lost 0 bases, J lost 2 bases, and 17 bases lay in between. This CDR3 spans 18 amino acids. The V gene's germline CDR1 is DFQATT and CDR2 SNEGSKA (reference sequence). CDR3 protein: CSARDLGGLTPYNSPLHF. CDR3 DNA sequence: TGCAGTGCTAGAGATTTGGGGGGCCTCACCCCCTATAATTCACCCCTCCACTTT.

In its sample, this clonotype was seen a few times. The V gene is TRBV11-3, the J gene TRBJ1-1, with D unclear. The CDR3 sequence is 13 residues long. Germline CDR1 reads SGHNT; CDR2 reads YENEEA. V was cut by 3 bases and J by 0 bases, with 5 bases left in between. Here the CDR3 DNA reads TGTGCCAGCAGCTTGAGAGTGAACACTGAAGCTTTCTTT. Protein: CASSLRVNTEAFF.

As to this clonotype: Germline is not matched at one junction end, which may reflect a read error. The CDR3 nucleotides read TGTGCCAGCAGTCGGCGCACCAATTCACCCCCCCACTTT. Translated, it gives CASSRRTNSPPHF. The rearrangement links TRBV12-3 or TRBV12-4 to TRBJ1-6, with D uncertain. There are 13 residues in the CDR3.

The table lists this clonotype with a count of one. The chain recombines TRBV7-2 with TRBJ1-5; no clear D. Trimming shortened V by 1 base and J by 1 base, and 14 bases separated the two germline ends. Germline V gene sequence: CDR1 SGHTA, CDR2 FQGNSA. The CDR3 length is 17 residues. The CDR3 protein is CASSLGWKRASNQPQHF. The CDR3 DNA reads as TGTGCCAGCAGCTTAGGATGGAAGCGGGCCAGCAATCAGCCCCAGCATTTT.

This clonotype was counted only a few times. This sequence joins TRBV21-1 and TRBJ1-6; the table names TRBD1, a call not compared with the DNA. TRBV21-1 is termed a pseudogene. This CDR3 has 15 residues. This chain's CDR3 is CASSKTGQTNSPLHF. CDR3 bases: TGTGCCAGCAGCAAAACCGGACAGACAAATTCACCCCTCCACTTT.

The rearrangement links TRBV10-3 to TRBJ2-1, with D tentatively TRBD1 (5 bases). V was cut by 4 bases and J by 9 bases, with 7 bases left in between. The CDR3 runs 11 residues. Germline assignment: CDR1 ENHRY and CDR2 SYGVKD. The chain's CDR3 is CAISGQTEQFF. In DNA, the CDR3 is TGTGCCATCAGTGGACAGACTGAGCAGTTCTTC.

The chain joins TRBV20-1 to TRBJ1-4, with D possibly matching TRBD1 (5 bases). Trimming stripped 1 base from V and 4 bases from J, with 10 bases between. This CDR3 is 14 amino acids long. Germline V gene sequence: CDR1 DFQATT, CDR2 SNEGSKA (reference sequence). CDR3 sequence: CSARARQFNEKLFF. In nucleotides, the CDR3 is TGCAGTGCTAGAGCCCGACAGTTTAATGAAAAACTGTTTTTT.

The gene calls are TRBV7-2 and TRBJ2-1; 9 bases align to TRBD2. The CDR3 runs to 14 residues. Per germline, CDR1 SGHTA and CDR2 FQGNSA. V was pared by 6 bases and J by 5 bases, with 5 bases of the junction left unmatched. CDR3 protein: CASSPGTSNNEQFF. CDR3 DNA sequence: TGTGCCAGCAGTCCCGGGACTAGCAACAATGAGCAGTTCTTC.

The chain employs TRBV20-1 and TRBJ2-5, with a tentative D call TRBD2 (6 bases). V gave up 2 bases and J gave up 9 bases, with 16 bases separating them. Germline assignment: CDR1 DFQATT and CDR2 SNEGSKA (reference sequence). The CDR3 runs to 13 residues. The CDR3: CSARTGRGSAQYF. CDR3 nucleotide sequence: TGCAGTGCTAGAACAGGCCGGGGGAGTGCCCAGTACTTC.

The chain carries TRBV6-1 and TRBJ1-6; the D gene is possibly TRBD1 (6 bases). The CDR3 spans 13 residues. Germline V gene sequence: CDR1 MNHNS, CDR2 SASEGT. V was clipped by 6 bases and J by 9 bases, with 12 bases between them. CDR3 residues: CASRDSLRSPLHF. CDR3 DNA: TGTGCCAGCAGGGACAGCTTGCGTTCACCCCTCCACTTT.

The V call is TRBV6-1, the J call TRBJ1-2; 8 bases are shared with TRBD1. With 6 bases clipped from V and 1 base from J, the junction kept 7 bases outside the gene matches. The CDR3 runs 15 residues. In germline, CDR1 is MNHNS, CDR2 SASEGT. The CDR3 DNA is TGTGCCAGCAGCCGGACAGGGAAGTTTAACTATGGCTACACCTTC. Amino acids: CASSRTGKFNYGYTF.

For the CDR3, the DNA is TGCAGTGCAAGGAAGCGGGTCCACGGGGCCGGGGAGCTGTTTTTT. Its protein is CSARKRVHGAGELFF. This chain connects TRBV20-1 to TRBJ2-2, with D tentatively TRBD2 (6 bases). V lost 6 bases, J lost 6 bases, and 20 bases lay in between. CDR3 size: 15 residues. CDR1 is DFQATT and CDR2 is SNEGSKA in the germline V gene (reference sequence).

The chain links TRBV29-1 to TRBJ1-1, with 8 bases that match TRBD1. The J segment lost 8 bases and the V segment lost 2 bases, leaving 7 bases of the junction unmatched. The CDR3 extends over 13 amino acids. Germline CDR1 and CDR2: SQVTM and ANQGSEA. CDR3 amino acids: CSVEIGQGLEAFF. Here the CDR3 DNA reads TGCAGCGTTGAAATAGGACAGGGTTTGGAAGCTTTCTTT. The entire variable domain, with the rest obtained from reference TRBV29-1 and TRBJ1-1, is as follows: SAVISQKPSRDICQRGTSLTIQCQVDSQVTMMFWYRQQPGQSLTLIATANQGSEATYESGFVIDKFPISRPNLTFSTLTVSNMSPEDSSIYLCSVEIGQGLEAFFGQGTRLTVV.

This clonotype was seen only a few times. V gene TRBV20-1 combines with J gene TRBJ1-2, with 10 bases lining up with TRBD1. CDR3 length: 14 amino acids. The ends lost 0 bases at V and 8 bases at J; junction bases unmatched: 6. The germline CDR1 and CDR2 sequences are DFQATT and SNEGSKA (reference sequence). This CDR3 is CSARDQGQGRGYTF. CDR3 nucleotide sequence: TGCAGTGCTAGAGATCAGGGACAGGGGCGAGGCTACACCTTC.

This clonotype came up a few times. The chain employs TRBV20-1 and TRBJ1-2; 12 nucleotides agree with TRBD1. V lost 1 base to trimming and J lost 5 bases; unmatched junction nucleotides: 5. Per the germline V gene, CDR1 is DFQATT and CDR2 is SNEGSKA (reference sequence). CDR3 length: 15 residues. The CDR3 is CSARGDRGRGYGYTF. The DNA of the CDR3 is TGCAGTGCTAGAGGGGACAGGGGGCGGGGGTATGGCTACACCTTC.

The chain carries TRBV20-1 and TRBJ2-7; 8 bases map to TRBD1. CDR3 length: 13 residues. V shed 5 bases, J shed 6 bases, and the junction held 9 bases outside the gene matches. Germline CDR1 is DFQATT and CDR2 is SNEGSKA (reference sequence). The CDR3: CSAPGTGFSEQYF. The CDR3 bases are TGCAGTGCTCCCGGGACAGGCTTCTCCGAGCAGTACTTC.

The chain is built from TRBV7-2 and TRBJ1-1; D is uncertain. CDR1 and CDR2 from the germline V gene are SGHTA and FQGNSA. Trimming took 1 base from V and 0 from J, leaving 6 bases between them. The CDR3 runs to 14 residues. The CDR3 DNA sequence: TGTGCCAGCAGCTTAGGTGGGATGAACACTGAAGCTTTCTTT. It yields the protein CASSLGGMNTEAFF.

V is TRBV12-3 or TRBV12-4 and J is TRBJ1-5, with a possible D match to TRBD1 (5 bases). This CDR3 comprises 18 residues. Trimming stripped 6 bases from V and 0 bases from J, with 21 bases between. DNA for the CDR3: TGTGCCAGCAGCCTTGGCCGGGAGAGGGGTTATAGCAATCAGCCCCAGCATTTT. Its protein product is CASSLGRERGYSNQPQHF.

The chain carries TRBV10-3 and TRBJ1-2; D is unclear. Germline V gene lookup returns CDR1 ENHRY and CDR2 SYGVKD. This CDR3 spans 15 amino acids. Trimming pared 11 bases from V and 5 bases from J, leaving 24 bases between. In nucleotides, the CDR3 is TGTGCCTCGTTTGAAACTCCCGCGAAGCCTTATGGCTACACCTTC. Protein: CASFETPAKPYGYTF.